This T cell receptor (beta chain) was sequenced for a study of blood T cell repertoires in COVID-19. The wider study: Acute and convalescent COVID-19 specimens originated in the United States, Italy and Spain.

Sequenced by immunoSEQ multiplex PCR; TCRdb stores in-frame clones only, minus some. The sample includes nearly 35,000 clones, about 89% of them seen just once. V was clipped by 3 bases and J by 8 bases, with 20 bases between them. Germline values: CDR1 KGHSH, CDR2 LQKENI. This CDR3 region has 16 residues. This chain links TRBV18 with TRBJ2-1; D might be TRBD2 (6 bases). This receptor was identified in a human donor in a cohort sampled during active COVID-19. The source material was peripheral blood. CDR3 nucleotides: TGTGCCAGCTCACCCAGCCGGGACTCTATTGTCCATGAGCAGTTCTTC. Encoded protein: CASSPSRDSIVHEQFF.